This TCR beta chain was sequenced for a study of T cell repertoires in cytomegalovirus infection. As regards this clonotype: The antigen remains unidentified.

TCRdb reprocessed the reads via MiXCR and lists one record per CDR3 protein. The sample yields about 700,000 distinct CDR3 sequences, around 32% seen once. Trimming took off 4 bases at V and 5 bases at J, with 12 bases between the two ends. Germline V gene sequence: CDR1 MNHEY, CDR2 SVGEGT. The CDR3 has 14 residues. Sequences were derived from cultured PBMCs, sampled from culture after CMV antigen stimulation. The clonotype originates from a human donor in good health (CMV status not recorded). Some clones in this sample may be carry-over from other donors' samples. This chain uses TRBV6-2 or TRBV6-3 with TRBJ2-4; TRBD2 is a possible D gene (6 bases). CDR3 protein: CASSFRTIQNIQYF. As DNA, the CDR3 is TGTGCCAGCAGTTTTAGGACTATCCAAAACATTCAGTACTTC.